The subject of this entry is one T cell receptor beta chain. Its antigen is unidentified. TCRdb reanalyzed the 5' RACE reads, giving one entry per CDR3 protein sequence and no DNA. This sample's table reports 250,000 to 300,000 distinct CDR3 sequences. This CDR3 is built from 15 residues. The data are from a study of T cells expressing NK-cell markers. The study's findings and limits: Of the CD8+ T cells in six or seven donors, about 1.0-7.0% belonged to dominant NKG2C+ clonotypes.

The sequence derives from a woman aged 18 to 75 in good health. The chain has TRBV12-3 or TRBV12-4 and TRBJ2-7; the D call of TRBD2 rests on TCRdb alone, since no DNA is present to check it. Input material: blood T cells: a sorted CD56 or NKG2C T cell subset, CD4+ or CD8+ T cells, or bulk PBMC T cells (not recorded which). This CDR3 reads CASSLLASGSWEQYF.